This entry lists 16 T cell receptor beta chains sequenced from one sample in a study of T cell changes during pregnancy in multiple sclerosis. Profiling relied on immunoSEQ multiplex PCR, and the TCRdb table lists in-frame clones only, not all of them. Of 30,000 to 40,000 clones detected, about nine tenths appear once; the ten largest clones hold over 0.3%. The material sequenced was CD4+ T cells from peripheral blood mononuclear cells, taken in the third trimester of pregnancy. Receptors were obtained from a female donor in good health, enrolled as a control in a pregnancy study.

The rearrangement uses TRBV7-2 and TRBJ2-2; TRBD1 might be the D (5 bases). Germline V gives CDR1 SGHTA, CDR2 FQGNSA. This CDR3 has 14 amino acids. Trimming took off 2 bases at V and 5 bases at J, with 9 bases between the two ends. The CDR3 nucleotides are TGTGCCAGCAGCTTAAATGGGGCGACCGGGGAGCTGTTTTTT. This encodes CASSLNGATGELFF.

This clone was counted between two and nine times. The V and J genes are TRBV19 and TRBJ2-1; D possibly corresponds to TRBD2 (5 bases). The germline V and J ends were trimmed by 5 bases and 0 bases, with 17 bases remaining between them. The germline CDR1 and CDR2 sequences are LNHDA and SQIVND (reference sequence). The CDR3 contains 17 residues. The CDR3 is CASSALGVPSSYNEQFF. DNA for the CDR3: TGTGCCAGTAGTGCGCTCGGGGTGCCGAGCTCCTACAATGAGCAGTTCTTC. The variable domain in full, with the rest retrieved from reference TRBV19 and TRBJ2-1, is DGGITQSPKYLFRKEGQNVTLSCEQNLNHDAMYWYRQDPGQGLRLIYYSQIVNDFQKGDIAEGYSVSREKKESFPLTVTSAQKNPTAFYLCASSALGVPSSYNEQFFGPGTRLTVL.

The V gene is TRBV5-1, the J gene TRBJ2-3; tentatively, D is TRBD2 (6 bases). Germline lookup yields CDR1 SGHRS and CDR2 YFSETQ. Trimming took 3 bases from V and 4 from J, leaving 15 bases between them. The CDR3 sequence is 15 residues long. The CDR3, as DNA: TGCGCCAGCAGCTGGCGGGACTCACCCCCAGATACGCAGTATTTT. This sequence encodes CASSWRDSPPDTQYF.

The J gene is TRBJ2-5, the V gene TRBV5-1; 10 positions match TRBD2. This CDR3 is built from 17 residues. J was trimmed by 5 bases and V by 3 bases; bases with no gene match: 13. From germline, CDR1 is SGHRS and CDR2 YFSETQ. The CDR3 nucleotides are TGCGCCAGCAGCTCTCGTGGGACTAGCGTATTGGGGGAGACCCAGTACTTC. This encodes CASSSRGTSVLGETQYF.

This sequence joins TRBV5-6 and TRBJ1-5; perhaps TRBD1 as D (5 bases). The germline CDR1 and CDR2 sequences are SGHDT and YYEEEE. Trimming took 1 base from V and 6 from J, leaving 14 bases between them. The CDR3 spans 15 residues. Here the CDR3 DNA reads TGTGCCAGCAGCTTGTCAGGGTATTGGGGTCAGCCCCAGCATTTT. Its translation is CASSLSGYWGQPQHF.

The chain is built from TRBV5-1 and TRBJ2-5, with D maybe TRBD1 (5 bases). Trimming cost V 4 bases and J 1 base, with 11 bases left between them. Germline loops: CDR1 SGHRS, CDR2 YFSETQ. The CDR3 spans 14 residues. The CDR3 coding sequence is TGCGCCAGCAGCCCCCGACAGAGCCAAGAGACCCAGTACTTC. Encoded protein: CASSPRQSQETQYF.

Written as DNA, the CDR3 is TGTGCCAGCAGTTTTCTTTTTAGCGGACGGAACACTGAAGCTTTCTTT. Its translation: CASSFLFSGRNTEAFF. The J gene is TRBJ1-1, the V gene TRBV28; D remains ambiguous. The CDR3 contains 16 residues. V gave up 3 bases and J gave up 1 base, with 15 bases separating them. Germline V gene sequence: CDR1 MDHEN, CDR2 SYDVKM.

The J gene is TRBJ2-7, the V gene TRBV6-6; 10 positions match TRBD1. V trimming: 4 bases; J trimming: 6 bases; junction bases outside the gene matches: 9. The V gene's germline CDR1 is MNHNY and CDR2 SVGAGI (reference sequence). This CDR3 is built from 15 residues. CDR3 nucleotide sequence: TGTGCCAGCAGTTGGGCACCGGGACAGGGGACCGAGCAGTACTTC. Its translation is CASSWAPGQGTEQYF.

With respect to this clone: At the DNA level, this CDR3 is encoded by other sequences in the same sample as well. The V gene is TRBV29-1, the J gene TRBJ2-5; TRBD2 matches at 8 bases. The CDR3 has 12 residues. V lost 4 bases to trimming and J lost 5 bases; unmatched junction nucleotides: 3. Germline-derived CDR1 and CDR2 are SQVTM and ANQGSEA. The DNA of the CDR3 is TGCAGCGTTGCGGGGGGGCCGGAGACCCAGTACTTC. It codes for CSVAGGPETQYF.

CDR3 residues: CASSLTDSGNTIYF. CDR3 nucleotides: TGTGCCAGCAGTTTAACAGACTCTGGAAACACCATATATTTT. The rearrangement links TRBV28 to TRBJ1-3; D unclear. The germline CDR1 and CDR2 sequences are MDHEN and SYDVKM. The CDR3 covers 14 residues. V was clipped by 2 bases and J by 0 bases, with 5 bases between them.

This chain links TRBV27 with TRBJ1-1; D call uncertain. Germline-derived CDR1 and CDR2 are MNHEY and SMNVEV (reference sequence). The CDR3 loop spans 16 amino acids. V lost 4 bases and J 1 base, leaving 16 bases between the germline ends. CDR3 in amino acids: CASSSVVSTGNTEAFF. The CDR3 nucleotides read TGTGCCAGCAGTTCCGTTGTGAGTACGGGGAACACTGAAGCTTTCTTT.

The chain links TRBV5-1 to TRBJ2-7, with 13 bases identical to TRBD2. Trimming cost V 4 bases and J 1 base; bases outside gene matches: 8. CDR1 and CDR2 from the germline V gene are SGHRS and YFSETQ. This CDR3 contains 17 residues. The CDR3 DNA sequence: TGCGCCAGCAGCCTAAGACTAGCGGGAGGAGTTTCCTACGAGCAGTACTTC. It specifies CASSLRLAGGVSYEQYF.

The chain joins TRBV14 to TRBJ1-1; D is unresolved. Trimming took off 0 bases at V and 6 bases at J, with 11 bases between the two ends. The CDR3 has 14 residues. Germline values: CDR1 SGHDN, CDR2 FVKESK. In DNA, the CDR3 is TGTGCCAGCAGCCAAGATCCCCTGGCAGCTGAAGCTTTCTTT. It translates to CASSQDPLAAEAFF. The full variable domain, rest sourced from reference TRBV14 and TRBJ1-1, is EAGVTQFPSHSVIEKGQTVTLRCDPISGHDNLYWYRRVMGKEIKFLLHFVKESKQDESGMPNNRFLAERTGGTYSTLKVQPAELEDSGVYFCASSQDPLAAEAFFGQGTRLTVV.

This chain links TRBV28 with TRBJ1-2; TRBD1 aligns across 9 bases. Looked up from germline, CDR1 is MDHEN and CDR2 is SYDVKM. The CDR3 sequence is 16 residues long. After removal of 4 bases from V and 4 bases from J, the junction contained 10 bases not matched to a gene. The CDR3 DNA reads as TGTGCCAGCAGTTCCCCGACAGGGGGTGCTCTCTATGGCTACACCTTC. As protein: CASSSPTGGALYGYTF.

V and J are TRBV19 and TRBJ1-2; unclear D gene. V was pared by 2 bases and J by 7 bases, with 17 bases between. Per germline, CDR1 LNHDA and CDR2 SQIVND (reference sequence). The CDR3 is 15 amino acids. CDR3 DNA: TGTGCCAGTAGTATAACCTGGCAGGCGTACCCTGGCTACACCTTC. As protein: CASSITWQAYPGYTF.

The chain is built from TRBV19 and TRBJ2-2; 7 bases match TRBD1. The germline V gene encodes CDR1 LNHDA and CDR2 SQIVND (reference sequence). The CDR3 is 16 amino acids. The ends lost 2 bases at V and 5 bases at J; junction bases unmatched: 8. In DNA form, the CDR3 reads TGTGCCAGTAGTATATTTTCCGGGACAGCTACCGGGGAGCTGTTTTTT. This translates into CASSIFSGTATGELFF.